One and the same sample provided the 26 T cell receptor beta chains below, sequenced in a study of blood T cell repertoires in COVID-19. Clones were read by immunoSEQ multiplex PCR, and TCRdb kept only the in-frame ones, dropping some. The sample carries 95,000 to 100,000 clones, 81% recorded once. The sequenced material came from peripheral blood. All receptors derive from an elderly woman with acute or convalescent COVID-19.

V usage is TRBV19 and J usage is TRBJ2-1; 9 nucleotides line up with TRBD2. The CDR3 has 15 amino acids. The V and J ends lost 6 bases and 9 bases, in that order; junction bases with no gene match: 12. Germline CDR1 is LNHDA and CDR2 is SQIVND (reference sequence). Written as DNA, the CDR3 is TGTGCCAGTAGCATGGCGGCGGGGGGGGCGCGTGAGCAGTTCTTC. It encodes CASSMAAGGAREQFF.

This clone was detected only once. The chain has TRBV21-1 and TRBJ2-1; TRBD2, the table's D call, lacks a check against the DNA. TRBV21-1 is a known pseudogene. This CDR3 region has 18 residues. The CDR3: CASSKGGRAGSSYNEQFF. The CDR3 DNA follows: TGTGCCAGCAGCAAAGGGGGTCGAGCGGGGAGCTCCTACAATGAGCAGTTCTTC.

V is TRBV6-4 and J is TRBJ2-7, with a weak D call TRBD1 (6 bases). V was clipped by 5 bases and J by 10 bases, with 15 bases between them. This CDR3 comprises 12 residues. The germline gives CDR1 MRHNA, CDR2 SNTAGT. As DNA, the CDR3 is TGTGCCAGCAGTCCCCTGAGGGACACACAGTACGTC. Encoded protein: CASSPLRDTQYV.

V is TRBV24-1 and J is TRBJ1-4; 7 nucleotides line up with TRBD1. Unmatched junction bases numbered 11, after V lost 2 bases and J lost 0 bases. The CDR3 covers 19 residues. Germline values: CDR1 KGHDR, CDR2 SFDVKD. In DNA form, the CDR3 reads TGTGCCACCAGTGATTCCGCGACAGGGAGGTTTGCAACTAATGAAAAACTGTTTTTT. Translation gives CATSDSATGRFATNEKLFF.

The V and J genes are TRBV6-4 and TRBJ1-1, with D perhaps TRBD1 (5 bases). Trimming stripped 8 bases from V and 2 bases from J, with 12 bases between. The CDR3 spans 13 residues. Germline V gives CDR1 MRHNA, CDR2 SNTAGT. CDR3 sequence reads: CASSHRINTEAFF. DNA of the CDR3: TGTGCCAGCTCACACAGGATTAACACTGAAGCTTTCTTT.

The V gene is TRBV19, the J gene TRBJ1-2; a possible D gene is TRBD1 (6 bases). Trimming cost V 5 bases and J 2 bases, with 9 bases left between them. The CDR3 sequence is 13 residues long. Germline CDR1 and CDR2: LNHDA and SQIVND (reference sequence). CDR3 sequence (DNA): TGTGCCAGTAGTGGAACAGGGAACTATGGCTACACCTTC. It translates to CASSGTGNYGYTF.

J is TRBJ1-2 and V is TRBV5-6; the match to TRBD1 covers 7 bases. J lost 4 bases, V lost 1 base, and 10 bases had no gene match. The germline gives CDR1 SGHDT, CDR2 YYEEEE. The CDR3 extends over 16 amino acids. CDR3 nucleotides: TGTGCCAGCAGCTTGATCTATGACGGGACAGCCTATGGCTACACCTTC. Translating it yields CASSLIYDGTAYGYTF.

This clone was observed a handful of times. The chain carries TRBV6-2 or TRBV6-3 and TRBJ2-2, with D hard to call. CDR1 is MNHEY and CDR2 is SVGEGT in the germline V gene. This CDR3 is built from 13 residues. V gave up 2 bases and J gave up 4 bases, with 5 bases separating them. Here the CDR3 reads CASSYLVTGELFF. As DNA, the CDR3 is TGTGCCAGCAGTTACCTAGTCACCGGGGAGCTGTTTTTT.

The chain recombines TRBV19 with TRBJ2-5; 12 bases are shared with TRBD1. This CDR3 spans 13 amino acids. Germline trimming cut 9 bases from V and 5 bases from J; bases unmatched to any gene: 4. Germline CDR1 LNHDA, CDR2 SQIVND (reference sequence). The CDR3 bases are TGTGCCAGCCGGGACAGGGGGCGTGAGACCCAGTACTTC. This codes for CASRDRGRETQYF.

The J gene is TRBJ2-1, the V gene TRBV7-8; no definite D call. V lost 1 base and J lost 3, with 7 bases in between. The CDR3 is made up of 14 amino acids. The germline V gene encodes CDR1 SGHVS and CDR2 FQNEAQ. CDR3 residues: CASSLGVRYNEQFF. The CDR3 nucleotides read TGTGCCAGCAGCTTAGGCGTCCGCTACAATGAGCAGTTCTTC.

V gene TRBV3-1 (or the pseudogene TRBV3-2) combines with J gene TRBJ1-1; unclear D gene. The germline gives CDR1 LGHDT, CDR2 YNNKEL (reference sequence). The V end lost 2 bases, the J end lost 1 base, and 8 bases lay between the germline ends. This CDR3 has 14 residues. CDR3 in amino acids: CASSQWATNTEAFF. The CDR3 region has the DNA TGTGCCAGCAGCCAATGGGCTACGAACACTGAAGCTTTCTTT.

This clone was seen a few times. The chain couples TRBV29-1 to TRBJ1-4, with unresolved D. Deletions cut 3 bases from V and 5 bases from J, with 7 bases between. Germline lookup yields CDR1 SQVTM and CDR2 ANQGSEA. This CDR3 comprises 12 residues. As DNA, the CDR3 is TGCAGCGTTGAGTCCGGGAATGAAAAACTGTTTTTT. Translation gives CSVESGNEKLFF.

The chain links TRBV23-1 to TRBJ2-5; 10 bases map to TRBD2. TRBV23-1 belongs to the ORF category, with a function that is uncertain. This CDR3 has 18 residues. J lost 4 bases, V lost 6 bases, and 17 bases had no gene match. The CDR3 reads CASRAQRGGKLGSETQYF. The CDR3 DNA reads as TGCGCCAGCAGGGCCCAGCGGGGGGGTAAATTGGGTTCAGAGACCCAGTACTTC.

The CDR3 reads CASSSKTGYYGYTF. CDR3 in DNA: TGTGCCAGCAGCTCTAAAACAGGGTACTATGGCTACACCTTC. The chain links TRBV7-2 to TRBJ1-2; possibly TRBD1 for D (6 bases). Per the germline V gene, CDR1 is SGHTA and CDR2 is FQGNSA. V was pared by 4 bases and J by 3 bases, with 12 bases between. CDR3 size: 14 residues.

The rearrangement uses TRBV11-2 and TRBJ1-1; no clear D gene. This CDR3 is 12 amino acids long. The germline V gene encodes CDR1 SGHAT and CDR2 FQNNGV. V lost 1 base and J lost 4, with 4 bases in between. In DNA, the CDR3 is TGTGCCAGCAGCTTAGCGGGCACTGAAGCTTTCTTT. This codes for CASSLAGTEAFF.

The chain recombines TRBV4-1 with TRBJ2-2; D is possibly TRBD1 (6 bases). The CDR3 extends over 16 amino acids. Germline assignment: CDR1 MGHRA and CDR2 YSYEKL. Trimming cost V 1 base and J 6 bases, with 15 bases left between them. The CDR3 reads CASSQGRGWRAGELFF. In nucleotides, the CDR3 is TGCGCCAGCAGCCAAGGAAGGGGGTGGCGGGCCGGGGAGCTGTTTTTT.

This clone was observed once. The chain recombines TRBV3-1 (or the pseudogene TRBV3-2) with TRBJ1-5; the D gene is possibly TRBD1 (6 bases). Deletions cut 1 base from V and 0 bases from J, with 10 bases between. The CDR3 loop spans 16 amino acids. Germline V gene sequence: CDR1 LGHDT, CDR2 YNNKEL (reference sequence). CDR3 sequence (DNA): TGTGCCAGCAGCCAAGGGACAGCGTATAGCAATCAGCCCCAGCATTTT. This gives the protein CASSQGTAYSNQPQHF.

J is TRBJ1-6 and V is TRBV6-5, with D tentatively TRBD1 (6 bases). Germline loops: CDR1 MNHEY, CDR2 SVGAGI. The germline V and J ends were trimmed by 7 bases and 8 bases, with 9 bases remaining between them. The CDR3 is 12 residues long. The CDR3 region is CASTSGDSPLHF. CDR3 nucleotides: TGTGCCAGCACCTCAGGGGATTCACCCCTCCACTTT.

The chain has TRBV5-1 and TRBJ2-1; 10 bases are shared with TRBD2. The CDR3 runs to 17 residues. V shed 6 bases and J 4 bases; nucleotides not matched to a gene: 13. Germline lookup yields CDR1 SGHRS and CDR2 YFSETQ. The CDR3 spells CASTTLSGGAGYNEQFF. The DNA for the CDR3 is TGCGCCAGCACCACCCTCAGCGGGGGGGCGGGATACAATGAGCAGTTCTTC.

The chain carries TRBV7-7 and TRBJ2-1; 11 nucleotides agree with TRBD2. The CDR3 totals 15 residues. Germline CDR1 is SSHAT and CDR2 is FNYEAQ (reference sequence). Trimming at V came to 4 bases and at J to 10 bases, leaving 9 bases not matched to a gene. The CDR3 spells CASSSGTSGGNEQFF. CDR3 bases: TGTGCCAGCAGCTCAGGAACTAGCGGGGGCAACGAGCAGTTCTTC. The full variable domain, with the rest looked up from reference TRBV7-7 and TRBJ2-1, is GAGVSQSPRYKVTKRGQDVTLRCDPISSHATLYWYQQALGQGPEFLTYFNYEAQPDKSGLPSDRFSAERPEGSISTLTIQRTEQRDSAMYRCASSSGTSGGNEQFFGPGTRLTVL.

This chain joins TRBV6-5 and TRBJ2-2, with 10 positions matching TRBD2. This CDR3 comprises 15 residues. After removal of 6 bases from V and 4 bases from J, the junction contained 5 bases not matched to a gene. Germline-derived CDR1 and CDR2 are MNHEY and SVGAGI. The DNA of the CDR3 is TGTGCCAGCAGGCTTAAGCGGGGGGGCACCGGGGAGCTGTTTTTT. Translating it yields CASRLKRGGTGELFF.

The chain carries TRBV28 and TRBJ1-2, with a tentative D call TRBD1 (5 bases). The V end was cut by 3 bases, the J end by 4 bases, with 12 bases between. From germline, CDR1 is MDHEN and CDR2 SYDVKM. This CDR3 spans 14 amino acids. The CDR3, as DNA: TGTGCCAGCAGTTTGGGGGGGACTGTCTATGGCTACACCTTC. Translated, it gives CASSLGGTVYGYTF.

The chain couples TRBV6-2 or TRBV6-3 to TRBJ2-5; TRBD2 agrees at 8 bases. This CDR3 is 15 amino acids long. J gave up 1 base and V 2 bases, and 3 bases lay outside the gene matches. Germline lookup yields CDR1 MNHEY and CDR2 SVGEGT. CDR3 amino acids: CASSYGSGVQETQYF. The CDR3 nucleotides are TGTGCCAGCAGTTACGGTAGCGGGGTCCAAGAGACCCAGTACTTC.

This chain connects TRBV5-5 to TRBJ1-5; weak D call: TRBD1 (6 bases). The CDR3 runs 14 residues. From germline, CDR1 is SGHKS and CDR2 YYEKEE (reference sequence). V was cut by 5 bases and J by 5 bases, with 14 bases left in between. In DNA, the CDR3 is TGTGCCAGCAGTTCCGGGACAAGGCATCAGCCCCAGCATTTT. The encoded protein is CASSSGTRHQPQHF.

The rearrangement uses TRBV10-3 and TRBJ1-5; perhaps TRBD1 as D (6 bases). With 8 bases removed from V and 7 bases from J, the gap between germline ends came to 18 bases. Per germline, CDR1 ENHRY and CDR2 SYGVKD. The CDR3 runs to 14 residues. The CDR3 loop is CAIEEQGTGQPQHF. CDR3 DNA: TGTGCCATCGAAGAACAGGGAACGGGACAGCCCCAGCATTTT.

The genes are TRBV6-6 and TRBJ1-1, with a possible D match to TRBD1 (6 bases). V was trimmed by 0 bases and J by 3 bases, leaving 14 bases between them. CDR3 length: 16 amino acids. CDR1 and CDR2 from the germline V gene are MNHNY and SVGAGI (reference sequence). CDR3 coding DNA: TGTGCCAGCAGTTACTCGACGGCGGGGGCTGACACTGAAGCTTTCTTT. Its translation is CASSYSTAGADTEAFF.